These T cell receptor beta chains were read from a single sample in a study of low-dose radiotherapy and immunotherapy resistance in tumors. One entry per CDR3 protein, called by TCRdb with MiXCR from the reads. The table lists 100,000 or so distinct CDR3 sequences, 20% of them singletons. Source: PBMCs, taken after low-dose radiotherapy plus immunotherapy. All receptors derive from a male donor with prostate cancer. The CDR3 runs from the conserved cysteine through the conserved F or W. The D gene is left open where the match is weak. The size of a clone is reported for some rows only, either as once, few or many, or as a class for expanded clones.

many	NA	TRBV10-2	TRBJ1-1	TGCGCCAGCAGGATGGGAGACACTGAAGCTTTCTTT	CASRMGDTEAFF
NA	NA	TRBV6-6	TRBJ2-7	TGTGCCAGCACCGGAGGGGGGAGCTCCTACGAGCAGTACTTC	CASTGGGSSYEQYF
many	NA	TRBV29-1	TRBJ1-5	TGCAGCGTGTCCCAACAGGGTTCCAATCAGCCCCAGCATTTT	CSVSQQGSNQPQHF
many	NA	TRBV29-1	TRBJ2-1	TGCAGCGTTGAGGCAGTCCCTGGAGGCTCCTACAATGAGCAGTTCTTC	CSVEAVPGGSYNEQFF
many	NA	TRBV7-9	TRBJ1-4	TGTGCCAGCAGCCCGCGGACAGAAAATGAAAAACTGTTTTTT	CASSPRTENEKLFF
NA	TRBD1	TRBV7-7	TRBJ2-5	TGTGCCAGCAGCCCCATCGAGACAGGGGCCGCGGAGACCCAGTACTTC	CASSPIETGAAETQYF
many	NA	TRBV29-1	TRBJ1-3	TGCAGCGTTGAAGATGGGGGGTTCTCTGGAAACACCATATATTTT	CSVEDGGFSGNTIYF
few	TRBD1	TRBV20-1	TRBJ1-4	TGCAGTGCTAGTTTCGGGACAGGGGCCCTCGGGGAAAAACTGTTTTTT	CSASFGTGALGEKLFF
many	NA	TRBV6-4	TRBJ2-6	TGTGCCAGCAGTGAAGACAGCTCTGGGGCCAACGTCCTGACTTTC	CASSEDSSGANVLTF
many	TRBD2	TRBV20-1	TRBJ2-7	TGCAGTGCTACCCCGGGGTTAGCGGGGGTTTACGAGCAGTACTTC	CSATPGLAGVYEQYF
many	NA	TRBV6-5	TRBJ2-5	TGTGCCAGCAGCAGGACGTGGGGAGAGACCCAGTACTTC	CASSRTWGETQYF
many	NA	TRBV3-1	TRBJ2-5	TGTGCCAGCAGCCAAGGGCACCTACAAGAGACCCAGTACTTC	CASSQGHLQETQYF
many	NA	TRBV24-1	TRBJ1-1	TGTGCCACCAGTGATTTGGGACAAAACACTGAAGCTTTCTTT	CATSDLGQNTEAFF
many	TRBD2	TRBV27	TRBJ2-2	TGTGCCAGCAGTTTATCTAGCGGGGGCCCTATAAACACCGGGGAGCTGTTTTTT	CASSLSSGGPINTGELFF
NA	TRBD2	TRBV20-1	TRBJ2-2	TGCAGTGCTAGCTCGGGACTAGCTCTCACCGGGGAGCTGTTTTTT	CSASSGLALTGELFF
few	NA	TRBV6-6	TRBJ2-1	TGTGCCAGCAGGGGCGGGGGCGATGCCAATGAGCAGTTCTTC	CASRGGGDANEQFF
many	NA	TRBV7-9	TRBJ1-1	TGTGCCAGCAGCTTAGGGGAGACTGAAGCTTTCTTT	CASSLGETEAFF
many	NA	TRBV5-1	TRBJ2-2	TGCGCCAGCAGCCCGTATCGAGAGAACACCGGGGAGCTGTTTTTT	CASSPYRENTGELFF
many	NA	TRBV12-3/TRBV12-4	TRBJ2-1	TGTGCCAGCAGTTTCCCCGGACTGACCCCTATGGAGCAGTTCTTC	CASSFPGLTPMEQFF
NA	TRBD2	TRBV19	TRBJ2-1	TGTGCCAGTACCTCTAGCGGGAGTTCCTACAATGAGCAGTTCTTC	CASTSSGSSYNEQFF
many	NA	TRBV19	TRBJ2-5	TGTGCCAGTAGTATCCGGGGGACATTCCAAGAGACCCAGTACTTC	CASSIRGTFQETQYF
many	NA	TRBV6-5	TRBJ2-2	TGTGCCAGCAGTGGAGGGACAGCGAACACCGGGGAGCTGTTTTTT	CASSGGTANTGELFF
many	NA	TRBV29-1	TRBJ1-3	TGCAGCGCCCGGGCCTCTGGAACCATATATTTT	CSARASGTIYF
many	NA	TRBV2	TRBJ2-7	TGTGCCAGCAGCTCAGCCATTAAGGCTTACGAGCAGTACTTC	CASSSAIKAYEQYF
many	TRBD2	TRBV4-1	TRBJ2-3	TGCGCCAGCAGCCGATTAGCGGGGGGGCGAGATACGCAGTATTTT	CASSRLAGGRDTQYF
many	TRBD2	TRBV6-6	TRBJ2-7	TGTGCCAGCAGTAACGGACTAGCGGGGACCTACGAGCAGTACTTC	CASSNGLAGTYEQYF
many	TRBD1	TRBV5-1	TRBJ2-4	TGCGCCAGCAACCAACCCGACAGGGAATCCAAAAACATTCAGTACTTC	CASNQPDRESKNIQYF
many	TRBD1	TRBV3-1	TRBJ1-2	TGTGCCAGCAGCCCTTGGACAGGGGTCCTGTATGGCTACACCTTC	CASSPWTGVLYGYTF
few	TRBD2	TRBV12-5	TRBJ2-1	TGTGCTAGTGGACCTAGCGGGGGGGCCGGTGAGCAGTTCTTC	CASGPSGGAGEQFF
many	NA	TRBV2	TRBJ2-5	TGTGCCAGCAGTGATCCGGCAGGGCAAGAGACCCAGTACTTC	CASSDPAGQETQYF
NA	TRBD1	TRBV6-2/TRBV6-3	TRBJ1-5	TGTGCCAGCAGGGTGGGACAGTATAGCAATCAGCCCCAGCATTTT	CASRVGQYSNQPQHF
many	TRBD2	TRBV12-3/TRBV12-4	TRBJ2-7	TGTGCCAGCAGTTTAGAGGCGGGGGTTTACGAGCAGTACTTC	CASSLEAGVYEQYF
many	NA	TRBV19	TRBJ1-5	TGCGCCAGCAGCATGGGGAACCAGCCCCAGCATTTT	CASSMGNQPQHF
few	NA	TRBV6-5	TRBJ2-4	TGTGCCAGCAGGCCCCCTACAGGGGAGGGCATTCAGTACTTC	CASRPPTGEGIQYF
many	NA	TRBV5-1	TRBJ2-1	TGCGCCAGCAGCCCGGAGGGGGTAGTCGCTTCGGATGAGCAGTTCTTC	CASSPEGVVASDEQFF
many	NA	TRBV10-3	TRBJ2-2	TGTGCCATCAGGATAGGACCGAACACCGGGGAGCTGTTTTTT	CAIRIGPNTGELFF
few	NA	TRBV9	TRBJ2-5	TGTGCCAGCAGCACAGCTGGGGGGCAAGAGACCCAGTACTTC	CASSTAGGQETQYF
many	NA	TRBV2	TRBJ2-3	TGTGCCAGCAGTGAGGGGGCCTCTAGCACAGATACGCAGTATTTT	CASSEGASSTDTQYF
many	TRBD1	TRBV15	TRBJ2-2	TGTGCCACCAGCAGGGACATCCCGGGACAGGGAAGGAGCTCCGGGGAGCTGTTTTTT	CATSRDIPGQGRSSGELFF
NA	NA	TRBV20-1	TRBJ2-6	TGCAGTGCTAGCGGCCCTGGGGCCAACGTCCTGACTTTC	CSASGPGANVLTF
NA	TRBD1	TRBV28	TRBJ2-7	TGTGCCAGCAGTCGTCGACAGGGTGGGTACGAGCAGTACTTC	CASSRRQGGYEQYF
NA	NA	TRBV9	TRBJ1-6	TGTGCCAGCAGCCAGGAGGGTGGCAATTCACCCCTCCACTTT	CASSQEGGNSPLHF
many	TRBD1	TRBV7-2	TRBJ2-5	TGTGCCAGCAGCTTAGGAGTAGGGCAGGGGGCTCGGGAGACCCAGTACTTC	CASSLGVGQGARETQYF
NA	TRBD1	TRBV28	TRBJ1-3	TGTGCCAGCACCCCGACAGGGAGGGCTGGAAACACCATATATTTT	CASTPTGRAGNTIYF
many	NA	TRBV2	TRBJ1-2	TGTGCCAGCAGTGAAGCTGGGTTTTATGGCTACACCTTC	CASSEAGFYGYTF
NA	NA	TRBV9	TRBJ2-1	TGTGCCAGCAGCGTAGCTACAAGCAATGAGCAGTTCTTC	CASSVATSNEQFF
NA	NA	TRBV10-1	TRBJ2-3	TGCGCCAGCACCCGGGACATCACAGATACGCAGTATTTT	CASTRDITDTQYF
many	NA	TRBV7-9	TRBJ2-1	TGTGCCAGCAGCTTAGGCCCGAGCTTACCCTACAATGAGCAGTTCTTC	CASSLGPSLPYNEQFF